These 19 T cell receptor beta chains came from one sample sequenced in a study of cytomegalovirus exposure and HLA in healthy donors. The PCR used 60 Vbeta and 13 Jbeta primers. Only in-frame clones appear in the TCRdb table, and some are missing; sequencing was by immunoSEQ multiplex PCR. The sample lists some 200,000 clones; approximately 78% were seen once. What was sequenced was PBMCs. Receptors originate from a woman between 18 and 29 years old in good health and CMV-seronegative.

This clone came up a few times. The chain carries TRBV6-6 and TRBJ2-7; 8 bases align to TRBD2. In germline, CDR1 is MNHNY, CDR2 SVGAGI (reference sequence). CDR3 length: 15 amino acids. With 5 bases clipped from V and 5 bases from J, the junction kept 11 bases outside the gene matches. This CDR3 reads CASSATSGIDHEQYF. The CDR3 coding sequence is TGTGCCAGCAGTGCCACTAGCGGTATCGACCACGAGCAGTACTTC.

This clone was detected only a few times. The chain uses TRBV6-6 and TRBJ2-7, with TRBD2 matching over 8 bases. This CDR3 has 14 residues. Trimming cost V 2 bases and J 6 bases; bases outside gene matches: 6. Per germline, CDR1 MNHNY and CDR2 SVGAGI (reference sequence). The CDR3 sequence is CASSYTSGSGEQYV. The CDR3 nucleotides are TGTGCCAGCAGTTACACAAGCGGGAGTGGCGAGCAGTACGTC.

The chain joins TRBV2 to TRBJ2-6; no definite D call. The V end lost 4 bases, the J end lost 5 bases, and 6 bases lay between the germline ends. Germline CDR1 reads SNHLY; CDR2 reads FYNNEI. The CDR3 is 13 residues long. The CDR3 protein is CASSGIRANVLTF. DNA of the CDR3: TGTGCCAGCAGTGGTATTAGGGCCAACGTCCTGACTTTC.

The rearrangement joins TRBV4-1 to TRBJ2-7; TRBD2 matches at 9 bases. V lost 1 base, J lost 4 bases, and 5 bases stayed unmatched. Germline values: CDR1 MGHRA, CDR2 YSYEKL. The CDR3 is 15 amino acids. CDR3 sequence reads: CASSQALAGPYEQYV. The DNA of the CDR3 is TGCGCCAGCAGCCAAGCTCTAGCGGGGCCGTACGAGCAGTACGTC.

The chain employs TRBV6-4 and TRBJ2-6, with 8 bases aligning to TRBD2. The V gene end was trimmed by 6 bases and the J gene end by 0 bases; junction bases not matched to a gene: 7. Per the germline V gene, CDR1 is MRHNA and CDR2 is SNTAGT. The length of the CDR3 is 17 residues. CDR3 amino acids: CASRTRLARSGANVLTF. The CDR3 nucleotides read TGTGCCAGCAGAACTCGACTAGCGCGCTCTGGGGCCAACGTCCTGACTTTC.

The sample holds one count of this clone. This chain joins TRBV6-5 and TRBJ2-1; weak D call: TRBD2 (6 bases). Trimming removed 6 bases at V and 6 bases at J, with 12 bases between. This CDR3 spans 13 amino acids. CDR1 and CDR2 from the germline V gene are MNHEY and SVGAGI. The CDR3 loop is CASRLGTFNEQFF. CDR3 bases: TGTGCCAGCAGACTCGGGACTTTCAATGAGCAGTTCTTC.

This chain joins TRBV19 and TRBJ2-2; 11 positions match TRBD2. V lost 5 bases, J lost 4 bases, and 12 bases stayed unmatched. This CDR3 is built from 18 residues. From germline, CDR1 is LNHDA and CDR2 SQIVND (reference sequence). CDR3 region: CASSGVLAGGSRTGELFF. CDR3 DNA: TGTGCCAGTAGTGGGGTGCTAGCGGGAGGATCTCGCACCGGGGAGCTGTTTTTT. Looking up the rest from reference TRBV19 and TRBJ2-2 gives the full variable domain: DGGITQSPKYLFRKEGQNVTLSCEQNLNHDAMYWYRQDPGQGLRLIYYSQIVNDFQKGDIAEGYSVSREKKESFPLTVTSAQKNPTAFYLCASSGVLAGGSRTGELFFGEGSRLTVL.

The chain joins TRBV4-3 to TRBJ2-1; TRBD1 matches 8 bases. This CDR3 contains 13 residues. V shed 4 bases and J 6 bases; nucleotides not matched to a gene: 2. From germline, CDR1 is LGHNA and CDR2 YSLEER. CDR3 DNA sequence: TGCGCCAGCAGCCTGACAGGGGTCAATGAGCAGTTCTTC. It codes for CASSLTGVNEQFF.

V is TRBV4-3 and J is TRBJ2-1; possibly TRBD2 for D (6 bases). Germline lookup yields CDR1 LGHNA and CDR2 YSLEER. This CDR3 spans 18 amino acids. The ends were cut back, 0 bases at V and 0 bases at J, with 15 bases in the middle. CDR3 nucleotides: TGCGCCAGCAGCCAAGATCTTAGCGGTCTTAGCTCCTACAATGAGCAGTTCTTC. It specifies CASSQDLSGLSSYNEQFF.

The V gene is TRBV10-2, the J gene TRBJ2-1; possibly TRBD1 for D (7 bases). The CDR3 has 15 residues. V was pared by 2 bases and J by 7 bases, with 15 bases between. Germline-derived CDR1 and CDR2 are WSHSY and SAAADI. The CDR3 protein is CASSEEGATRNEQFF. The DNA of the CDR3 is TGCGCCAGCAGTGAGGAGGGGGCGACTAGGAATGAGCAGTTCTTC.

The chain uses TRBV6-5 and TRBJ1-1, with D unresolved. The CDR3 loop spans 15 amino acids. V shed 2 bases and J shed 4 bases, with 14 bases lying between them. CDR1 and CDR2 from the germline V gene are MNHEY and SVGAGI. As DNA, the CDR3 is TGTGCCAGCAGTTACAGTGGGCAGCCCCCCACTGAAGCTTTCTTT. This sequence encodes CASSYSGQPPTEAFF.

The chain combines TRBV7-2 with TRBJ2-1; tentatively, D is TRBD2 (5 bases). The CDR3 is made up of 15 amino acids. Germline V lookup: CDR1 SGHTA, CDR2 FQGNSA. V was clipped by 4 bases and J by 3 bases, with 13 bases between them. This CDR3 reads CASSSRGRSYNEQFF. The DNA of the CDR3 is TGTGCCAGCAGCTCCCGGGGAAGGAGCTACAATGAGCAGTTCTTC. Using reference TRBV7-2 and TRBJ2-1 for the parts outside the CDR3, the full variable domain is GAGVSQSPSNKVTEKGKDVELRCDPISGHTALYWYRQSLGQGLEFLIYFQGNSAPDKSGLPSDRFSAERTGGSVSTLTIQRTQQEDSAVYLCASSSRGRSYNEQFFGPGTRLTVL.

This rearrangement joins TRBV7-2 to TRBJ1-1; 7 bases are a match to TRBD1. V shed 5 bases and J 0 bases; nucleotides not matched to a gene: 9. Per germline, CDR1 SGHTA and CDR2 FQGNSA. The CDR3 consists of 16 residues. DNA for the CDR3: TGTGCCAGCAGCCGAGCCGGGACAGAAATGAACACTGAAGCTTTCTTT. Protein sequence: CASSRAGTEMNTEAFF.

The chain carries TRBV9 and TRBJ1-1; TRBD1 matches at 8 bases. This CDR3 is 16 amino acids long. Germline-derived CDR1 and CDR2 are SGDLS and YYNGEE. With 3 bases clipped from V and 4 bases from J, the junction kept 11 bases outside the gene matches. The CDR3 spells CASSADREGVRTEAFF. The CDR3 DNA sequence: TGTGCCAGCAGCGCGGACAGGGAGGGGGTCCGCACTGAAGCTTTCTTT.

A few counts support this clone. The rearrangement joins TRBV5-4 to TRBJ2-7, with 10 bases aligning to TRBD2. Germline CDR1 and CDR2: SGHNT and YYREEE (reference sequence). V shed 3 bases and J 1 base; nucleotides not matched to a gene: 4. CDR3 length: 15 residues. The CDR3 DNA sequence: TGTGCCAGCAGCTCGGAACTAGCGGGGTCCTACGAGCAGTACTTC. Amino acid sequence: CASSSELAGSYEQYF.

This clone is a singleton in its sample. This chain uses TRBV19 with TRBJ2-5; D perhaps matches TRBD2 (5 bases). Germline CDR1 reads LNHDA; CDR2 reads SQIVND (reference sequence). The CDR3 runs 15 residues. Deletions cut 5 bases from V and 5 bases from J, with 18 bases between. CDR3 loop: CASSAGRGRRETQYF. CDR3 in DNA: TGTGCCAGTAGTGCGGGCCGAGGGCGTCGGGAGACCCAGTACTTC.

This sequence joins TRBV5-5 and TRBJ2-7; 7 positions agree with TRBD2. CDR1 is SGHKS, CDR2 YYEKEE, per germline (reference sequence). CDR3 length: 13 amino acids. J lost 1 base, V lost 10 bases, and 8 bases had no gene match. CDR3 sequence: CACAGEASYEQYV. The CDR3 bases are TGTGCCTGCGCGGGGGAAGCTTCCTACGAGCAGTACGTC.

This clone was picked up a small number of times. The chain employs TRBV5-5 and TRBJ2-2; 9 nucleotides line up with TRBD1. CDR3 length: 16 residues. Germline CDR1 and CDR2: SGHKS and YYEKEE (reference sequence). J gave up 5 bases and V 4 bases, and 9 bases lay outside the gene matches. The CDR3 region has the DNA TGTGCCAGCAGCAGCAGCCGGGACAGGGAAACCGGGGAGCTGTTTTTT. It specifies CASSSSRDRETGELFF.

CDR3: CASSLAGTSGQETQYF. The CDR3 DNA is TGTGCCAGCAGCTTAGCCGGGACTAGCGGCCAAGAGACCCAGTACTTC. The chain joins TRBV7-2 to TRBJ2-5, with 11 bases fitting TRBD2. Trimming removed 0 bases from V and 1 base from J; junction bases left unmatched: 1. The CDR3 is made up of 16 amino acids. Germline CDR1 reads SGHTA; CDR2 reads FQGNSA.